This passage covers 13 T cell receptor beta chains from one sample sequenced in a study of beta chain features in type 1 diabetes. Points from the study as a whole: Shortening that was moderate but significant affected the TCRB CDR3s of Type 1 diabetes patients in all four CD4+ subsets.

Expressed TCRB transcripts were sequenced after all isolated RNA was converted to cDNA. The table came from immunoSEQ multiplex PCR; TCRdb's copy has only in-frame clones and leaves some out. The data contain 500,000 to 650,000 clones, over 10% of them singletons. These receptors' antigens are unknown. Sequenced sample: naive CD4+ T cells from blood. All receptors derive from a man in his thirties or forties with type 1 diabetes.

The chain carries TRBV6-5 and TRBJ2-7; D possibly uses TRBD1 or TRBD2 (5 bases each). V lost 5 bases, J lost 0 bases, and 11 bases lay in between. The CDR3 extends over 14 amino acids. Looked up from germline, CDR1 is MNHEY and CDR2 is SVGAGI. This CDR3 is CASSNAGSSYEQYF. For the CDR3, the DNA is TGTGCCAGCAGTAACGCAGGGAGCTCCTACGAGCAGTACTTC.

This clone has only a few counts. The gene calls are TRBV4-3 and TRBJ2-6; unclear D gene. The length of the CDR3 is 17 residues. Germline-derived CDR1 and CDR2 are LGHNA and YSLEER. Trimming stripped 0 bases from V and 1 base from J, with 10 bases between. CDR3 region: CASSQEASLSGANVLTF. Here the CDR3 DNA reads TGCGCCAGCAGCCAAGAGGCCTCGCTTTCTGGGGCCAACGTCCTGACTTTC.

CDR3 sequence (DNA): TGCAGCGCCTTGGGAGCATGGAGCACTGAAGCTTTCTTT. This translates into CSALGAWSTEAFF. The chain combines TRBV29-1 with TRBJ1-1; D gene uncertain. This CDR3 region has 13 residues. V was clipped by 7 bases and J by 4 bases, with 16 bases between them. In germline, CDR1 is SQVTM, CDR2 ANQGSEA.

V and J are TRBV19 and TRBJ1-1; 7 bases are a match to TRBD1. The V and J ends lost 9 bases and 0 bases, in that order; junction bases with no gene match: 7. CDR3 length equals 14 residues. Germline V gene sequence: CDR1 LNHDA, CDR2 SQIVND (reference sequence). Written as DNA, the CDR3 is TGTGCCAGCTTAGGGGGCACGGTGAACACTGAAGCTTTCTTT. Residues: CASLGGTVNTEAFF.

The rearrangement joins TRBV5-1 to TRBJ2-3; D possibly matches TRBD1 or TRBD2 (6 bases each). The CDR3 length is 16 residues. Germline CDR1 reads SGHRS; CDR2 reads YFSETQ. Trimming stripped 2 bases from V and 4 bases from J, with 17 bases between. This CDR3 is CASSFGGLSLADTQYF. In DNA form, the CDR3 reads TGCGCCAGCAGCTTCGGGGGCCTTAGCTTGGCAGATACGCAGTATTTT. The entire variable domain, with the rest obtained from reference TRBV5-1 and TRBJ2-3, is as follows: KAGVTQTPRYLIKTRGQQVTLSCSPISGHRSVSWYQQTPGQGLQFLFEYFSETQRNKGNFPGRFSGRQFSNSRSEMNVSTLELGDSALYLCASSFGGLSLADTQYFGPGTRLTVL.

This clone came up a few times. The chain employs TRBV29-1 and TRBJ2-7; 8 positions match TRBD1. Germline CDR1 SQVTM, CDR2 ANQGSEA. The CDR3 contains 14 residues. The trim removed 6 bases at V and 6 bases at J, leaving 13 bases unmatched. The CDR3 is CSVARQGLAVEQYF. As DNA, the CDR3 is TGCAGCGTAGCCCGACAGGGGTTGGCGGTCGAGCAGTACTTC.

This clone was detected only a few times. This sequence joins TRBV15 and TRBJ1-5, with 7 nucleotides matching TRBD1. V was pared by 3 bases and J by 3 bases, with 8 bases of the junction left unmatched. This CDR3 comprises 16 residues. Germline lookup yields CDR1 LNHNV and CDR2 YYDKDF (reference sequence). The CDR3 DNA follows: TGTGCCACCAGCAGTGCGCCGACAGGGTCCAATCAGCCCCAGCATTTT. Residues: CATSSAPTGSNQPQHF.

This rearrangement joins TRBV14 to TRBJ2-2; TRBD2 is a possible D gene (7 bases). The germline V and J ends were trimmed by 4 bases and 5 bases, with 14 bases remaining between them. The CDR3 contains 15 residues. The V gene's germline CDR1 is SGHDN and CDR2 FVKESK. The CDR3 is CASSRAGARTGELFF. In DNA form, the CDR3 reads TGTGCCAGCAGCCGGGCGGGGGCGAGGACCGGGGAGCTGTTTTTT.

The V and J genes are TRBV20-1 and TRBJ2-1; D is ambiguous. Trimming shortened V by 5 bases and J by 6 bases, and 8 bases separated the two germline ends. Germline V gene lookup returns CDR1 DFQATT and CDR2 SNEGSKA (reference sequence). The CDR3 runs to 11 residues. CDR3 region: CSAASPNEQFF. CDR3 coding DNA: TGCAGTGCTGCAAGCCCCAATGAGCAGTTCTTC.

This chain links TRBV9 with TRBJ2-1, with 9 nucleotides matching TRBD1. The CDR3 covers 18 residues. Germline-derived CDR1 and CDR2 are SGDLS and YYNGEE. With V trimmed by 0 bases and J by 6 bases, 13 bases remained unmatched. In nucleotides, the CDR3 is TGTGCCAGCAGCGTAGTTCTATCCGGGACAGGGAGAAGCAATGAGCAGTTCTTC. It yields the protein CASSVVLSGTGRSNEQFF.

This clone was seen only a few times. The chain has TRBV6-6 and TRBJ1-1, with unresolved D. The germline V and J ends were trimmed by 0 bases and 1 base, with 6 bases remaining between them. From germline, CDR1 is MNHNY and CDR2 SVGAGI (reference sequence). The CDR3 is 14 amino acids. CDR3 loop: CASSYSGGNTEAFF. CDR3 nucleotides: TGTGCCAGCAGTTACTCGGGAGGGAACACTGAAGCTTTCTTT.

On this clone: Other DNA sequences within the sample encode an identical CDR3. This chain connects TRBV7-2 to TRBJ2-3; D is possibly TRBD1 (6 bases). The CDR3 is 12 amino acids. Germline V gives CDR1 SGHTA, CDR2 FQGNSA. Trimming pared 2 bases from V and 6 bases from J, leaving 6 bases between. CDR3 region: CASSLQGDTQYF. The CDR3 DNA follows: TGTGCCAGCAGCTTACAGGGGGATACGCAGTATTTT.

This clone came up a few times. The chain recombines TRBV10-3 with TRBJ1-4; D unresolved. Trimming cost V 3 bases and J 4 bases, with 12 bases left between them. The CDR3 runs 15 residues. Germline values: CDR1 ENHRY, CDR2 SYGVKD. CDR3 amino acids: CAISDVQDFNEKLFF. DNA for the CDR3: TGTGCCATCAGTGATGTCCAGGACTTTAATGAAAAACTGTTTTTT.